Following are 10 T cell receptor beta chains from one sample sequenced in a study of CD8 T cells in Susac syndrome. About 0.45 to 1 ug RNA was reverse transcribed with random hexamers. TCRdb re-analysed the immunoSEQ multiplex PCR reads in MiXCR, keeping a single row per CDR3 protein. The table includes 140,000 to 150,000 distinct CDR3 sequences, 90% to 97% detected once. What was sequenced was CD4+ T cells from PBMCs. Source of these receptors: a human donor with Susac syndrome.

The CDR3 DNA reads as TGTGCCAGCATGGGAGCTGCTGGGGCCAACGTCCTGACTTTC. This gives the protein CASMGAAGANVLTF. The J gene is TRBJ2-6, the V gene TRBV6-5, with D perhaps TRBD2 (5 bases). V was cut by 7 bases and J by 2 bases, with 9 bases left in between. The CDR3 has 14 residues. In germline, CDR1 is MNHEY, CDR2 SVGAGI.

The count of this clonotype is one. The rearrangement joins TRBV4-1 to TRBJ2-2; D is unresolved. The CDR3 is 14 amino acids. The V gene lost 6 bases and the J gene lost 1 base, with 9 bases spanning the gap. CDR1 and CDR2 (germline): MGHRA, YSYEKL. The DNA of the CDR3 is TGCGCCAGCAGGGGAACGGGGAACACCGGGGAGCTGTTTTTT. It yields the protein CASRGTGNTGELFF.

The chain couples TRBV11-2 to TRBJ2-5, with D perhaps matching TRBD1 (7 bases). The CDR3 is made up of 15 amino acids. The germline gives CDR1 SGHAT, CDR2 FQNNGV. The V and J ends lost 5 bases and 5 bases respectively, with 18 bases between them. CDR3 residues: CASSPPWRGLETQYF. In DNA, the CDR3 is TGTGCCAGCAGCCCCCCTTGGAGGGGGCTTGAGACCCAGTACTTC.

The CDR3 reads CASSVDGVSGNTIYF. CDR3 in DNA: TGTGCCAGCAGCGTAGATGGCGTCTCTGGAAACACCATATATTTT. The chain is built from TRBV9 and TRBJ1-3; D remains unclear. The CDR3 spans 15 residues. With 0 bases removed from V and 0 bases from J, the gap between germline ends came to 7 bases. Germline V gene data show CDR1 as SGDLS and CDR2 as YYNGEE.

The chain couples TRBV3-1 to TRBJ1-1, with D tentatively TRBD1 (5 bases). Per germline, CDR1 LGHDT and CDR2 YNNKEL (reference sequence). CDR3 length: 15 amino acids. Trimming cost V 1 base and J 1 base, with 10 bases left between them. The CDR3 region is CASSQAQGRNTEAFF. The CDR3 DNA reads as TGTGCCAGCAGCCAAGCCCAGGGTAGGAACACTGAAGCTTTCTTT.

The chain is built from TRBV28 and TRBJ2-7; 7 bases agree with TRBD1. V shed 2 bases, J shed 4 bases, and the junction held 8 bases outside the gene matches. This CDR3 is 15 amino acids long. Germline lookup yields CDR1 MDHEN and CDR2 SYDVKM. For the CDR3, the DNA is TGTGCCAGCAGTTTACCCCGACAGGGAAGGTACGAGCAGTACTTC. It yields the protein CASSLPRQGRYEQYF.

The rearrangement joins TRBV4-1 to TRBJ2-7; D unresolved. V lost 10 bases, J lost 0 bases, and 16 bases lay in between. This CDR3 has 14 residues. Germline loops: CDR1 MGHRA, CDR2 YSYEKL. The CDR3 region has the DNA TGCGCCACTAGAGATTTGGGCAGCTCCTACGAGCAGTACTTC. Its protein product is CATRDLGSSYEQYF.

The chain recombines TRBV12-3 or TRBV12-4 with TRBJ2-3; possibly TRBD1 or TRBD2 for D (5 bases each). With 5 bases removed from V and 6 bases from J, the gap between germline ends came to 12 bases. The CDR3 consists of 13 residues. The CDR3 DNA sequence: TGTGCCAGCAGTCCCATGGGACGGGATACGCAGTATTTT. Translating it yields CASSPMGRDTQYF.

The chain is built from TRBV15 and TRBJ2-1; D may be TRBD2 (5 bases). Germline CDR1 reads LNHNV; CDR2 reads YYDKDF (reference sequence). This CDR3 region has 12 residues. V was trimmed by 3 bases and J by 8 bases, leaving 8 bases between them. DNA of the CDR3: TGTGCCACCAGCAGGGTGAGGGATGAGCAGTTCTTC. This codes for CATSRVRDEQFF.

This sequence joins TRBV5-1 and TRBJ2-1, with 7 bases fitting TRBD2. This CDR3 has 15 residues. Unmatched junction bases numbered 9, after V lost 0 bases and J lost 9 bases. CDR1 is SGHRS, CDR2 YFSETQ, per germline. CDR3 DNA sequence: TGCGCCAGCAGCTTGGAATCTGGGGGGGGAGGTGAGCAGTTCTTC. It yields the protein CASSLESGGGGEQFF.